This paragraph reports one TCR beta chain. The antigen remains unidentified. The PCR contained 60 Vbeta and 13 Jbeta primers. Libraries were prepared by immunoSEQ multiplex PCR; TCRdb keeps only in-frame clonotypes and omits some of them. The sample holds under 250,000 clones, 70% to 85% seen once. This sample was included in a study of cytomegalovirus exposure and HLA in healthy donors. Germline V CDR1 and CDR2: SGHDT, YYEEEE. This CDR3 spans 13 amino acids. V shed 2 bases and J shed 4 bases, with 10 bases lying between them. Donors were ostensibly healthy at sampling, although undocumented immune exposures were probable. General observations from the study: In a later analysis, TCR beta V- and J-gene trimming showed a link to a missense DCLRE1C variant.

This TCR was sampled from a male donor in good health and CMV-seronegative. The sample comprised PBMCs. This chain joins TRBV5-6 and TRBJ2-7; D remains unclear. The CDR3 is CASSFAQVYEQYF. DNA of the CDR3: TGTGCCAGCAGCTTCGCTCAGGTATACGAGCAGTACTTC. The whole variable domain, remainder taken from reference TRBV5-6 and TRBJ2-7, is DAGVTQSPTHLIKTRGQQVTLRCSPKSGHDTVSWYQQALGQGPQFIFQYYEEEERQRGNFPDRFSGHQFPNYSSELNVNALLLGDSALYLCASSFAQVYEQYFGPGTRLTVT.